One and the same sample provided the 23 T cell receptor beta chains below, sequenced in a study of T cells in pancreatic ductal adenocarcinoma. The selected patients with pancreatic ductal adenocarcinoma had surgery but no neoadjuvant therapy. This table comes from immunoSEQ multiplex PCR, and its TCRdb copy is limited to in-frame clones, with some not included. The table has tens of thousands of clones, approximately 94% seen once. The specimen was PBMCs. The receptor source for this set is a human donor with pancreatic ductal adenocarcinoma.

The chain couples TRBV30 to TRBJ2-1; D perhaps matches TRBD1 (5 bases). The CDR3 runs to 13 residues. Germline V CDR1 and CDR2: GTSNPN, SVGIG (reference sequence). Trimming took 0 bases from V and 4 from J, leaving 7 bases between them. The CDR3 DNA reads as TGTGCCTGGAGTGTCAGGGTGTACAATGAGCAGTTCTTC. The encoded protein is CAWSVRVYNEQFF.

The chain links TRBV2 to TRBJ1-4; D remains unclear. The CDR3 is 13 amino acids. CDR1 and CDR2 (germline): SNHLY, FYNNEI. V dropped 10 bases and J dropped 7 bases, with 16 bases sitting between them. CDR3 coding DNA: TGTGCCACGAGGTTAGACCTTTCTGAAAAACTGTTTTTT. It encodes CATRLDLSEKLFF.

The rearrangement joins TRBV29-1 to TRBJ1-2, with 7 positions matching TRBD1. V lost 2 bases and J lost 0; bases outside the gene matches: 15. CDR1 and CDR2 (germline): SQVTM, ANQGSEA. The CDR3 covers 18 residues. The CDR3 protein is CSVESLWAGGTANYGYTF. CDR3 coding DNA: TGCAGCGTTGAATCGCTATGGGCAGGGGGAACAGCTAACTATGGCTACACCTTC. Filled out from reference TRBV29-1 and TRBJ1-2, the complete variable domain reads SAVISQKPSRDICQRGTSLTIQCQVDSQVTMMFWYRQQPGQSLTLIATANQGSEATYESGFVIDKFPISRPNLTFSTLTVSNMSPEDSSIYLCSVESLWAGGTANYGYTFGSGTRLTVV.

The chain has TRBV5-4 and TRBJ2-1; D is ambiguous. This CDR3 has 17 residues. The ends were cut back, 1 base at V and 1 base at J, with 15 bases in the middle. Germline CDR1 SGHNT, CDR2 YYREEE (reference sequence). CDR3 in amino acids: CASSLWPGASSYNEQFF. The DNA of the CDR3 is TGTGCCAGCAGCTTGTGGCCCGGAGCGTCTTCCTACAATGAGCAGTTCTTC. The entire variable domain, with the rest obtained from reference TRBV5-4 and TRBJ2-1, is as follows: ETGVTQSPTHLIKTRGQQVTLRCSSQSGHNTVSWYQQALGQGPQFIFQYYREEENGRGNFPPRFSGLQFPNYSSELNVNALELDDSALYLCASSLWPGASSYNEQFFGPGTRLTVL.

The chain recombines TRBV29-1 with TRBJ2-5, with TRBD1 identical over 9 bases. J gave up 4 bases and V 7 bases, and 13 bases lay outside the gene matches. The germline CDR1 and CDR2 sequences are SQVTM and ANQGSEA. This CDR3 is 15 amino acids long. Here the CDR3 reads CSGRRGTGRGETQYF. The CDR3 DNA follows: TGCAGCGGCCGTAGGGGGACAGGGAGAGGAGAGACCCAGTACTTC.

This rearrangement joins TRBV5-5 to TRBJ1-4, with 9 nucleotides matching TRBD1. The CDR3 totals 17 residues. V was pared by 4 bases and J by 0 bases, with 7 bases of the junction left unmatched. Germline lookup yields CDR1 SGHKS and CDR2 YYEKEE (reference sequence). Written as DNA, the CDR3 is TGTGCCAGCAGCGCGGACAGGGGAGTGGCAACTAATGAAAAACTGTTTTTT. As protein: CASSADRGVATNEKLFF.

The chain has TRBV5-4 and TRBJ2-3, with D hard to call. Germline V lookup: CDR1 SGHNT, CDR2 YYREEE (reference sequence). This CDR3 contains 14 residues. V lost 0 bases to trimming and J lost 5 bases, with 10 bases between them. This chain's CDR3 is CASSLAAGRDTQYF. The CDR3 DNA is TGTGCCAGCAGCTTGGCGGCAGGCCGAGATACGCAGTATTTT.

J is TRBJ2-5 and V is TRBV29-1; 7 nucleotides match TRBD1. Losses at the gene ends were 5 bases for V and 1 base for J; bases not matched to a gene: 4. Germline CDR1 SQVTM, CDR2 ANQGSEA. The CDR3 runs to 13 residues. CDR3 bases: TGCAGCGTTAAGGGACAGTTCCAAGAGACCCAGTACTTC. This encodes CSVKGQFQETQYF.

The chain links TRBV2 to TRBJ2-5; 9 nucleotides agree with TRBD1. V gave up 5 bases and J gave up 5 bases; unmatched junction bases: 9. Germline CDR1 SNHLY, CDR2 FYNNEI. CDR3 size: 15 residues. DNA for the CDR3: TGTGCCAGCAGTCTGGACAGGGGAATTTTCGAGACCCAGTACTTC. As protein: CASSLDRGIFETQYF.

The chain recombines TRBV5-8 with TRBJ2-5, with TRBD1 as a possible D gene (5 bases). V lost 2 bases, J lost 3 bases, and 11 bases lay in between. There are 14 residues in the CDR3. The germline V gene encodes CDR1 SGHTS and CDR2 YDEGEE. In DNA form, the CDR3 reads TGTGCCAGCAGCTTTCCGACAGAAGAAGAGACCCAGTACTTC. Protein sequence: CASSFPTEEETQYF.

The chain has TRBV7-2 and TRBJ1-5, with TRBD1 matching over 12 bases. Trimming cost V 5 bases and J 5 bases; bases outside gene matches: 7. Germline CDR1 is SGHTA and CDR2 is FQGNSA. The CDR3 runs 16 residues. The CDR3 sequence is CASSPGTGGGDQPQHF. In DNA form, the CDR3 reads TGTGCCAGCAGCCCAGGGACAGGGGGCGGGGATCAGCCCCAGCATTTT.

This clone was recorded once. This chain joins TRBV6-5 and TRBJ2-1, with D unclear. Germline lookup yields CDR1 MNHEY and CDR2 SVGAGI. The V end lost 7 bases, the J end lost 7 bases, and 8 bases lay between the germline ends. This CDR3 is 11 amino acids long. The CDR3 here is CASKYGNEQFF. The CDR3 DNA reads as TGTGCCAGCAAATACGGGAATGAGCAGTTCTTC.

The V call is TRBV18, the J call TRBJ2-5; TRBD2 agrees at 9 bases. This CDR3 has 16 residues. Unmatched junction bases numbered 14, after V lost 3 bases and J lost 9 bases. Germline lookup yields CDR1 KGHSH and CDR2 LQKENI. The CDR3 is CASSPEAAGGTGAQYF. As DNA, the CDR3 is TGTGCCAGCTCACCGGAGGCCGCGGGAGGGACCGGGGCCCAGTACTTC.

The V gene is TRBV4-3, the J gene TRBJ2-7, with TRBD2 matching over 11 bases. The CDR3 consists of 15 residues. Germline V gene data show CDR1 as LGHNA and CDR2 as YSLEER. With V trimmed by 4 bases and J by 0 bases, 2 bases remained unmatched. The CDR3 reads CASSLAGGISYEQYF. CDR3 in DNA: TGCGCCAGCAGCCTAGCGGGAGGGATCTCCTACGAGCAGTACTTC.

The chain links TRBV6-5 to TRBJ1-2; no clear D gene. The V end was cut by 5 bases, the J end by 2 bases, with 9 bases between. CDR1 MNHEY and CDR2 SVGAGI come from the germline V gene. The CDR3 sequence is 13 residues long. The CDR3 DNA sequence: TGTGCCAGCAGTGAAGACGGAAACTATGGCTACACCTTC. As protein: CASSEDGNYGYTF.

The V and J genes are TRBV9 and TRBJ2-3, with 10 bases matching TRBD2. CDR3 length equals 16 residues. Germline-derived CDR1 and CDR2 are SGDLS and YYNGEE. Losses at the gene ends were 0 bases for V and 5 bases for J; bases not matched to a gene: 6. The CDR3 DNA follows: TGTGCCAGCAGCGTAGGGCTAGCGGGAGTAGTAGATACGCAGTATTTT. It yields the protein CASSVGLAGVVDTQYF.

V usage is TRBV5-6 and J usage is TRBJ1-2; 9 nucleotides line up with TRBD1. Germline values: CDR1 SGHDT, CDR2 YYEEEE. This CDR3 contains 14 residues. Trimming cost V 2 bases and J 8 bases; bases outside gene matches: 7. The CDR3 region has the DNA TGTGCCAGCAGCTTCGTGGACAGGGGCGGCGGCTACACCTTC. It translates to CASSFVDRGGGYTF.

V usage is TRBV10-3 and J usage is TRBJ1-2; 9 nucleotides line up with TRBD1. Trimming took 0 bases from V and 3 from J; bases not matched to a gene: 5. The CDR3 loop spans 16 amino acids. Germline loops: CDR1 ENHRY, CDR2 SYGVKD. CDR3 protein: CAISESDWTGDYGYTF. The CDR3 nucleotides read TGTGCCATCAGTGAGTCCGACTGGACAGGGGACTATGGCTACACCTTC.

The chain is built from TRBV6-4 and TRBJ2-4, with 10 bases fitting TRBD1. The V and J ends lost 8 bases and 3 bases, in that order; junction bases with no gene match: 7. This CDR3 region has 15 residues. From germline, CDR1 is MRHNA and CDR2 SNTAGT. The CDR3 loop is CASETGGHFKNIQYF. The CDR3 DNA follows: TGTGCCAGCGAGACAGGGGGCCACTTCAAAAACATTCAGTACTTC.

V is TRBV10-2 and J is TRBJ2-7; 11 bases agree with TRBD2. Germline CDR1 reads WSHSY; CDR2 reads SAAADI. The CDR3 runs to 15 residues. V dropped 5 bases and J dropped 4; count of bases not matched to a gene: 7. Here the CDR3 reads CASSTTTSGSYEQYF. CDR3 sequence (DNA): TGCGCCAGCAGTACTACAACTAGCGGGAGTTACGAGCAGTACTTC.

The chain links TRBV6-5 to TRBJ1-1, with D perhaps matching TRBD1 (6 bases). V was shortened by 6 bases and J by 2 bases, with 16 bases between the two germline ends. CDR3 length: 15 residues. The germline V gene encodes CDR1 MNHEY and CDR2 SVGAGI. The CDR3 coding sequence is TGTGCCAGCAGCCGAGGTAGGACAGATAACACTGAAGCTTTCTTT. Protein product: CASSRGRTDNTEAFF.

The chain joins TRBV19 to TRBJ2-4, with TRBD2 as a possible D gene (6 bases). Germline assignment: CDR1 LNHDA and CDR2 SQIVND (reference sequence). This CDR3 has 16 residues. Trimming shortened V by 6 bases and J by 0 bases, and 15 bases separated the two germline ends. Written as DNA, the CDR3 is TGTGCCAGTAGCAACACCGGGGGACTAGCCAAAAACATTCAGTACTTC. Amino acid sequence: CASSNTGGLAKNIQYF.

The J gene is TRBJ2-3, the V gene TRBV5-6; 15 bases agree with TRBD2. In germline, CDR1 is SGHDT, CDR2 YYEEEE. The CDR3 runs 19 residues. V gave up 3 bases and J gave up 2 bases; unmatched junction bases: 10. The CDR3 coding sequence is TGTGCCAGCAGCTCGGGACTAGCGGGAGGCATCGGGTTCACAGATACGCAGTATTTT. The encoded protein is CASSSGLAGGIGFTDTQYF.